These T cell receptor beta chains were read from a single sample in a study of cytomegalovirus exposure and HLA in healthy donors. Only in-frame clones appear in the TCRdb table, and some are missing; sequencing was by immunoSEQ multiplex PCR. The sample lists roughly 70,000 clones; around 70% were seen once. The sample taken for sequencing was PBMCs. Receptors were obtained from a human donor in good health. Both conserved end residues are part of each CDR3. Fields, in order: V gene, J gene, clone size, D gene, CDR3 DNA, CDR3 protein. D genes are given only for firm matches. Size values are once, few and many counts, or a class for expanded clones, and some rows have none.

TRBV13	TRBJ1-2	few	TRBD1	TGTGCCAGCAGCTTCCGGGACAGGGTTCATTATGGCTACACCTTC	CASSFRDRVHYGYTF
TRBV27	TRBJ2-5	.	.	TGTGCCAGCAGTCCCCGGGTGGAGGAGACCCAGTACTTC	CASSPRVEETQYF
TRBV18	TRBJ2-1	.	TRBD2	TGTGCCAGCTCAGAGAGCGGGGACAATGAGCAGTTCTTC	CASSESGDNEQFF
TRBV5-1	TRBJ1-1	.	.	TGCGCCAGCAGCTTAGACGGCCGGGGGAGGGGAGTTGGCGAGGCTTTCTTT	CASSLDGRGRGVGEAFF
TRBV9	TRBJ1-2	.	TRBD1	TGTGCCAGCAGCGGGAGGACAGGGGCGGGCTACACCTTC	CASSGRTGAGYTF
TRBV11-2	TRBJ1-1	once	.	TGTGCCAGCAGTCAAACTCTTCAAGCTTTCTTT	CASSQTLQAFF
TRBV5-1	TRBJ1-3	.	.	TGCGCCAGCAGCTTGTCCCCGGGAGGAAACACCATATATTTT	CASSLSPGGNTIYF
TRBV7-2	TRBJ2-1	.	.	TGTGCCAGCGGCCTTAGGGGTGAGCAGTTCTTC	CASGLRGEQFF
TRBV25-1	TRBJ1-4	.	.	TGTGCCAGCAGTTTCGCCGACAGTCTTAATGAAAAACTGTTTTTT	CASSFADSLNEKLFF
TRBV15	TRBJ2-7	.	TRBD1	TGTGCCACTTCGCTACCGGGACAGGGGACCTACGAGCAGTACTTC	CATSLPGQGTYEQYF
TRBV28	TRBJ2-1	.	.	TGTGCCAGCAGAAAAGGACAGTACTCCTACAATGAGCAGTTCTTC	CASRKGQYSYNEQFF
TRBV6-1	TRBJ2-1	few	.	TGTGCCAGCAGTGAAGCGGGGACAGGACTAGCGAGGGCGGGGCAGTTCTTC	CASSEAGTGLARAGQFF
TRBV10-2	TRBJ1-2	.	.	TGCGCCAGTTCCGTTAGGGAGAGCTATGGCTACACCTTC	CASSVRESYGYTF
TRBV5-1	TRBJ2-7	.	.	TGCGCCAGCAGCCGCCGAGGTTTGGCCAGCTCCTACGAGCAGTACTTC	CASSRRGLASSYEQYF
TRBV9	TRBJ2-3	.	.	TGTGCCAGCAGCGTCACAACGGGAGAGACAGATACGCAGTATTTT	CASSVTTGETDTQYF
TRBV21-1	TRBJ1-5	.	.	TGTGCCAGCAGCAAAAGAAGAGGGTTGGAAGACAATCAGCCCCAGCATTTT	CASSKRRGLEDNQPQHF
TRBV7-6	TRBJ1-1	.	.	TGTGCCAGCAGCTTAGACGGACTTATGAACACTGAAGCTTTCTTT	CASSLDGLMNTEAFF
TRBV4-1	TRBJ2-7	.	TRBD2	TGCGCCAGCAGCCAAGCGGCGACTAGCGGGACCTACTACGAGCAGTACTTC	CASSQAATSGTYYEQYF
TRBV6-1	TRBJ1-1	few	TRBD1	TGTGCCAGCAGTGAGGCAGGGGGCGGTAGCACTGAAGCTTTCTTT	CASSEAGGGSTEAFF
TRBV29-1	TRBJ2-2	few	TRBD1	TGCAGCGTAGGGGACAGGCTTTCCGCGAACACCGGGGAGCTGTTTTTT	CSVGDRLSANTGELFF
TRBV6-5	TRBJ2-7	.	TRBD1	TGTGCCAGCAGTCCGACAGGGGACGAGCAGTACTTC	CASSPTGDEQYF
TRBV6-4	TRBJ2-2	few	TRBD1	TGTGCCAGCAGTGACGGACAGGACACCGGGGAGCTGTTTTTT	CASSDGQDTGELFF